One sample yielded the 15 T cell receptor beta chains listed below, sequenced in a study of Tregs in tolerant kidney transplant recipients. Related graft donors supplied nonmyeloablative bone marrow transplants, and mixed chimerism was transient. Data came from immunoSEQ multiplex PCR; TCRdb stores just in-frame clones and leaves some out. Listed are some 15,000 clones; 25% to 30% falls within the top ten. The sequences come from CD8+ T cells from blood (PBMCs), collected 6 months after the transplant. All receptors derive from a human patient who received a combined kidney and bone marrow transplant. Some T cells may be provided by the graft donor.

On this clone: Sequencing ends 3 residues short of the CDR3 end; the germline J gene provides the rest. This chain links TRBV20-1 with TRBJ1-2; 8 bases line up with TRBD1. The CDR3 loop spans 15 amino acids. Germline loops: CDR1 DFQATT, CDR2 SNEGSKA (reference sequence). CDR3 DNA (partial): TGCAGTGCTTCCAATCCCCGCGACAGGGGTGGGGGC. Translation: CSASNPRDRGGG. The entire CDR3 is CSASNPRDRGGGYTF.

CDR3 amino acids: CASGGHTSYEQYF. The sequenced part of the CDR3 DNA is TGTGCCAGCGGGGGACATACTTCCTACGAG. This chain joins TRBV2 and TRBJ2-7; tentatively, D is TRBD1 (6 bases). The read falls 3 residues short of the CDR3 end, and the missing part is taken from the germline J gene. Germline V gene lookup returns CDR1 SNHLY and CDR2 FYNNEI. Trimming left V 8 bases short and J 1 base short, with 12 bases between. CDR3 length: 13 residues.

The DNA read from the CDR3 is TGTGCCAGCAGCTTAGTGTCCCGGAGGGAAAACATT. Its protein product is CASSLVSRRENI. The entire CDR3 protein reads CASSLVSRRENIQYF. The chain has TRBV7-8 and TRBJ2-4; D is possibly TRBD2 (6 bases). The read ends 3 residues before the CDR3 terminus; that terminus is restored from the germline J gene. Per the germline V gene, CDR1 is SGHVS and CDR2 is FQNEAQ. CDR3 length: 15 residues. Trimming removed 1 base at V and 5 bases at J, with 12 bases between.

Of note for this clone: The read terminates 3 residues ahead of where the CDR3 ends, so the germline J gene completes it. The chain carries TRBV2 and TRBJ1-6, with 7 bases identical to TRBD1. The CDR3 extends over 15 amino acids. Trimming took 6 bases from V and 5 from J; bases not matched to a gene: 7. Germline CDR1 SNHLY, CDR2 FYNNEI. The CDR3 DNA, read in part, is TGTGCCAGCAGAACAGGGGAAACCCATAATTCACCC. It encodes CASRTGETHNSP. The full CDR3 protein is CASRTGETHNSPLHF.

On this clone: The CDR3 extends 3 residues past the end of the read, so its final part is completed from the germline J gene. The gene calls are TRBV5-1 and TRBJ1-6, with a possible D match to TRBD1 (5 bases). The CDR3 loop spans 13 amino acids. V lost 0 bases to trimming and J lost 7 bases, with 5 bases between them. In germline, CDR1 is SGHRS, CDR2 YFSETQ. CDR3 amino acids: CASSLGQNSPLHF. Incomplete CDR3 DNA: TGCGCCAGCAGCTTGGGACAGAATTCACCC. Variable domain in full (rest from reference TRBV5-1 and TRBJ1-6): KAGVTQTPRYLIKTRGQQVTLSCSPISGHRSVSWYQQTPGQGLQFLFEYFSETQRNKGNFPGRFSGRQFSNSRSEMNVSTLELGDSALYLCASSLGQNSPLHFGNGTRLTVT.

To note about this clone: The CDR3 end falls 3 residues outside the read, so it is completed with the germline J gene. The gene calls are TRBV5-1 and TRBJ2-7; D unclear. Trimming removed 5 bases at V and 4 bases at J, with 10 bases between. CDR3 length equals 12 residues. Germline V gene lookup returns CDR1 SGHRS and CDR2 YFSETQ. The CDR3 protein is CASRVPGYEQYF. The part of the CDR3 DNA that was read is TGCGCCAGCAGAGTTCCAGGATACGAG.

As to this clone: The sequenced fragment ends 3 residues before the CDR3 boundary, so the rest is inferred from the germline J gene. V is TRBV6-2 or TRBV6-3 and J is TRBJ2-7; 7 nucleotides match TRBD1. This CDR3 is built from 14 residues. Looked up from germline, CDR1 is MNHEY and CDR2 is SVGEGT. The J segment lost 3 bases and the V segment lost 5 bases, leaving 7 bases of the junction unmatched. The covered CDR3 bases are TGTGCCAGCAGTCCGACAGGGTCGAACTACGAG. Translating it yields CASSPTGSNYE. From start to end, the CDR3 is CASSPTGSNYEQYF.

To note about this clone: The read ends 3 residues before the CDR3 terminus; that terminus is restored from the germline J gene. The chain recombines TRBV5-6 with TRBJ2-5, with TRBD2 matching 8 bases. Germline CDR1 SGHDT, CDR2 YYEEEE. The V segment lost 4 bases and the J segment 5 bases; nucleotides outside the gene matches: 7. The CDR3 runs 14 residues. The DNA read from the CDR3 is TGTGCCAGCAGCAGCTCCGGGACTAGGGAGACC. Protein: CASSSSGTRET. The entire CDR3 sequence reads CASSSSGTRETQYF. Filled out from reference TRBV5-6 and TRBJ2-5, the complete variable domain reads DAGVTQSPTHLIKTRGQQVTLRCSPKSGHDTVSWYQQALGQGPQFIFQYYEEEERQRGNFPDRFSGHQFPNYSSELNVNALLLGDSALYLCASSSSGTRETQYFGPGTRLLVL.

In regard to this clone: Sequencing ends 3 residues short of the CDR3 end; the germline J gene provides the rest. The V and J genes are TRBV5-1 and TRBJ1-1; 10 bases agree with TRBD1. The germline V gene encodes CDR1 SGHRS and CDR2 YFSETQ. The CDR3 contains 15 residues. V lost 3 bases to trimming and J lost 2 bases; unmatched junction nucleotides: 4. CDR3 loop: CASSSTGGGNTEAFF. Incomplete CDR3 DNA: TGCGCCAGCAGCTCGACAGGGGGCGGAAACACTGAA.

The sequenced part of the CDR3 DNA is TGCAGTGCTAGTTCAGGGGGAGCCAGCTACGAG. Protein: CSASSGGASYE. The CDR3 in full is CSASSGGASYEQYF. The chain carries TRBV20-1 and TRBJ2-7; TRBD1 aligns across 7 bases. The read ends 3 residues early relative to the CDR3; the germline J gene fills the gap. The length of the CDR3 is 14 residues. Germline CDR1 reads DFQATT; CDR2 reads SNEGSKA (reference sequence). The V and J ends lost 3 bases and 3 bases, in that order; junction bases with no gene match: 8.

The DNA read from the CDR3 is TGTGCCAGCAGCTTAGTAGACAGTTCCCAAGAGACG. Its protein product is CASSLVDSSQET. In full, the CDR3 is CASSLVDSSQETQYF. The chain couples TRBV7-9 to TRBJ2-3; D might be TRBD1 (5 bases). The CDR3 end is not reached by the read, which stops 3 residues before it; the germline J gene fills it in. This CDR3 spans 15 amino acids. CDR1 is SEHNR and CDR2 is FQNEAQ in the germline V gene (reference sequence).

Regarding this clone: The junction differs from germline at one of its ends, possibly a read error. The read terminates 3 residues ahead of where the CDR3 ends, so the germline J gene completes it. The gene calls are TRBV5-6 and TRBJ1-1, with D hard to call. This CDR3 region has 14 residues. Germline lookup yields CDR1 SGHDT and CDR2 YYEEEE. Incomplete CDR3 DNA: TGTGCCAGCAGTTTGGGCAGGTCCCACACTGAA. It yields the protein CASSLGRSHTE. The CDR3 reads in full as CASSLGRSHTEAFF.

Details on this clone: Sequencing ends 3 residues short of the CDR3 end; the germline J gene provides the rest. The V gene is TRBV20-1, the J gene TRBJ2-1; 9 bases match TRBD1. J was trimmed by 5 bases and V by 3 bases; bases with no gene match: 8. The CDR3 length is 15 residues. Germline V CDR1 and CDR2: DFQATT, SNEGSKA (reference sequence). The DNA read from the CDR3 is TGCAGTGCTAGGATACCGGGACAGGGAAACAATGAG. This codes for CSARIPGQGNNE. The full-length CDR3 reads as CSARIPGQGNNEQFF.

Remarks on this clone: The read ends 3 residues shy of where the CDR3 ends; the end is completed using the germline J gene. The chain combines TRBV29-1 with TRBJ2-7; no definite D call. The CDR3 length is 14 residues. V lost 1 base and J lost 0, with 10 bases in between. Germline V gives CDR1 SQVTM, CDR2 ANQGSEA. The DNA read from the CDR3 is TGCAGCGTTGAAGGGGCGACCGACTCCTACGAG. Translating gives CSVEGATDSYE. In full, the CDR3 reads CSVEGATDSYEQYF.

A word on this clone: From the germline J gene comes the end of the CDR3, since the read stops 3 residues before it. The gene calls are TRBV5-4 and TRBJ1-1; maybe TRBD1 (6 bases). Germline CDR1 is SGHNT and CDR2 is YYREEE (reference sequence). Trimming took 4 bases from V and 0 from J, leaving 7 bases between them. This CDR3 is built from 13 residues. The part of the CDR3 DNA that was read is TGTGCCAGCAGCCGGACAGTGAACACTGAA. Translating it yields CASSRTVNTE. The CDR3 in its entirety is CASSRTVNTEAFF.